One and the same sample provided the 25 T cell receptor beta chains below, sequenced in a study of blood T cell repertoires in COVID-19. Some clones are missing from TCRdb's copy, which holds only in-frame ones; the method was immunoSEQ multiplex PCR. The sample consists of under 35,000 clones, about 80% of them appearing once. The sequencing sample was made of peripheral blood. The receptors shown here come from a man older than 75 with acute or convalescent COVID-19.

This rearrangement joins TRBV5-5 to TRBJ2-1, with 9 bases lining up with TRBD1. V gave up 4 bases and J gave up 7 bases; unmatched junction bases: 9. There are 15 residues in the CDR3. CDR1 and CDR2 from the germline V gene are SGHKS and YYEKEE (reference sequence). For the CDR3, the DNA is TGTGCCAGCAGCCGGCCCGGACAGGGGAAAAATGAGCAGTTCTTC. Translating it yields CASSRPGQGKNEQFF.

The V call is TRBV3-1 (or the pseudogene TRBV3-2), the J call TRBJ2-7, with 8 bases identical to TRBD2. CDR3 length: 15 residues. Germline-derived CDR1 and CDR2 are LGHDT and YNNKEL (reference sequence). The J segment lost 2 bases and the V segment lost 1 base, leaving 4 bases of the junction unmatched. For the CDR3, the DNA is TGTGCCAGCAGCCAAGTAACTAGCGGACCCTACGAGCAGTACTTC. As protein: CASSQVTSGPYEQYF.

This chain uses TRBV18 with TRBJ2-7; no clear D gene. CDR3 size: 12 residues. Trimming removed 5 bases from V and 4 bases from J, with 9 bases in between. Germline V gene lookup returns CDR1 KGHSH and CDR2 LQKENI. The CDR3 loop reads CASSADLYEQYF. The CDR3, as DNA: TGTGCCAGCTCAGCCGACTTGTACGAGCAGTACTTC. Full variable domain (outside the CDR3, taken from reference TRBV18 and TRBJ2-7): NAGVMQNPRHLVRRRGQEARLRCSPMKGHSHVYWYRQLPEEGLKFMVYLQKENIIDESGMPKERFSAEFPKEGPSILRIQQVVRGDSAAYFCASSADLYEQYFGPGTRLTVT.

The rearrangement uses TRBV7-3 and TRBJ2-5; maybe TRBD1 (6 bases). The V gene lost 5 bases and the J gene lost 5 bases, with 12 bases spanning the gap. CDR3 length: 13 amino acids. CDR1 and CDR2 from the germline V gene are SGHTA and FQGTGA. The CDR3 region has the DNA TGTGCCAGCAGCCCAGGACAGACGGAGACCCAGTACTTC. This codes for CASSPGQTETQYF.

As regards this clone: An end of the junction differs from the germline gene, which may be a read error. The chain joins TRBV6-5 to TRBJ2-7, with D possibly TRBD2 on 5 matching bases. The CDR3 has 12 amino acids. Germline lookup yields CDR1 MNHEY and CDR2 SVGAGI. CDR3 residues: CAISYAGREQYF. The CDR3 nucleotides read TGTGCCATCAGTTACGCGGGTCGGGAGCAGTACTTC.

The CDR3 DNA follows: TGTGCCAGCAGCAAACGGGCAGGGGCGGCTTACGAGCAGTACTTC. It is translated as CASSKRAGAAYEQYF. The gene calls are TRBV21-1 and TRBJ2-7; the tabulated D call, TRBD1, remains unverified against the DNA. TRBV21-1 counts as a pseudogene. CDR3 length equals 15 residues.

V usage is TRBV20-1 and J usage is TRBJ2-7; D may be TRBD1 (6 bases). V was pared by 5 bases and J by 2 bases, with 7 bases between. Germline lookup yields CDR1 DFQATT and CDR2 SNEGSKA (reference sequence). The CDR3 totals 11 residues. CDR3 sequence reads: CSAQGTYEQYF. CDR3 bases: TGCAGTGCTCAGGGGACCTACGAGCAGTACTTC.

The chain has TRBV5-4 and TRBJ2-5, with 7 nucleotides matching TRBD1. Trimming took 8 bases from V and 6 from J; bases not matched to a gene: 10. Germline CDR1 SGHNT, CDR2 YYREEE (reference sequence). There are 13 residues in the CDR3. The CDR3 sequence: CASLNDRAKTQYF. The DNA for the CDR3 is TGTGCCAGTCTCAACGACAGGGCCAAGACCCAGTACTTC.

For the CDR3, the DNA is TGTGCCAGCAGACAACAGGGGCCGAGTGGAAACACCATATATTTT. Translating it yields CASRQQGPSGNTIYF. The rearrangement joins TRBV2 to TRBJ1-3; 7 positions match TRBD1. Germline V gene lookup returns CDR1 SNHLY and CDR2 FYNNEI. CDR3 length: 15 amino acids. V was pared by 6 bases and J by 3 bases, with 8 bases of the junction left unmatched.

The chain joins TRBV6-5 to TRBJ2-3; TRBD2 agrees at 8 bases. The CDR3 spans 16 residues. Trimming removed 2 bases from V and 1 base from J; junction bases left unmatched: 5. The germline V gene has CDR1 MNHEY and CDR2 SVGAGI. The CDR3 region is CASSYKGLARTDTQYF. The CDR3 DNA reads as TGTGCCAGCAGTTACAAAGGACTAGCCCGCACAGATACGCAGTATTTT.

Note on this clone: The same CDR3 arises from other DNA sequences in this sample as well. This chain connects TRBV30 to TRBJ2-2, with 7 bases fitting TRBD1. The CDR3 totals 15 residues. Germline CDR1 reads GTSNPN; CDR2 reads SVGIG (reference sequence). Trimming at V came to 3 bases and at J to 7 bases, leaving 11 bases not matched to a gene. The CDR3 loop is CAWRDRVDFSGELFF. The CDR3 DNA is TGTGCCTGGAGAGACAGGGTTGATTTCAGCGGGGAGCTGTTTTTT.

The chain uses TRBV10-3 and TRBJ2-7; 8 bases match TRBD2. This CDR3 region has 14 residues. Per the germline V gene, CDR1 is ENHRY and CDR2 is SYGVKD. Trimming at V came to 5 bases and at J to 3 bases, leaving 6 bases not matched to a gene. CDR3 amino acids: CAISKTGTSYEQYF. The CDR3 DNA follows: TGTGCCATCAGTAAAACCGGGACTAGCTACGAGCAGTACTTC.

The chain couples TRBV27 to TRBJ2-2, with 10 positions matching TRBD2. V was pared by 5 bases and J by 4 bases, with 4 bases of the junction left unmatched. The CDR3 has 15 residues. Germline lookup yields CDR1 MNHEY and CDR2 SMNVEV (reference sequence). CDR3 DNA sequence: TGTGCCAGCAGTAAAGCGGGAGGGCTCACCGGGGAGCTGTTTTTT. Translation gives CASSKAGGLTGELFF.

The rearrangement joins TRBV6-4 to TRBJ2-7; TRBD2 might be the D (5 bases). The CDR3 has 19 residues. Germline CDR1 and CDR2: MRHNA and SNTAGT. Trimming removed 5 bases at V and 2 bases at J, with 28 bases between. The CDR3 DNA is TGTGCCAGCAGTTCAACTTACCGGGAAGTTCGCAATGGGACCTACGAGCAGTACTTC. This translates into CASSSTYREVRNGTYEQYF.

The J gene is TRBJ1-1, the V gene TRBV18; D gene unclear. The germline CDR1 and CDR2 sequences are KGHSH and LQKENI. The CDR3 totals 15 residues. Trimming cost V 3 bases and J 3 bases, with 14 bases left between them. The CDR3 spells CASSPGGISDTEAFF. The CDR3, as DNA: TGTGCCAGCTCACCCGGCGGTATATCGGACACTGAAGCTTTCTTT.

The chain is built from TRBV14 and TRBJ1-1; no clear D gene. This CDR3 spans 16 amino acids. From germline, CDR1 is SGHDN and CDR2 FVKESK. Between the trimmed V and J ends, which lost 0 bases and 0 bases, there was a span of 11 bases. DNA for the CDR3: TGTGCCAGCAGCCAAGATCTAGGCCGACTGAACACTGAAGCTTTCTTT. As protein: CASSQDLGRLNTEAFF. The full variable domain, rest sourced from reference TRBV14 and TRBJ1-1, is EAGVTQFPSHSVIEKGQTVTLRCDPISGHDNLYWYRRVMGKEIKFLLHFVKESKQDESGMPNNRFLAERTGGTYSTLKVQPAELEDSGVYFCASSQDLGRLNTEAFFGQGTRLTVV.

The rearrangement links TRBV5-5 to TRBJ2-7; the match to TRBD1 covers 8 bases. Germline V gene data show CDR1 as SGHKS and CDR2 as YYEKEE (reference sequence). The CDR3 contains 14 residues. The V gene end was trimmed by 3 bases and the J gene end by 1 base; junction bases not matched to a gene: 3. The CDR3 reads CASSWDRTSYEQYF. Here the CDR3 DNA reads TGTGCCAGCAGCTGGGACAGGACTTCCTACGAGCAGTACTTC.

The V gene is TRBV6-5, the J gene TRBJ1-2; 9 bases agree with TRBD1. Germline V gene sequence: CDR1 MNHEY, CDR2 SVGAGI. The V segment lost 2 bases and the J segment 8 bases; nucleotides outside the gene matches: 9. The length of the CDR3 is 15 residues. CDR3 nucleotides: TGTGCCAGCAGTTACCGTGCCACAGGGGGCGAAGGCTACACCTTC. It specifies CASSYRATGGEGYTF.

In its sample, this clone was seen a few times. J is TRBJ1-6 and V is TRBV27, with 8 bases aligning to TRBD1. This CDR3 is built from 15 residues. Germline CDR1 reads MNHEY; CDR2 reads SMNVEV (reference sequence). Trimming at V came to 4 bases and at J to 9 bases, leaving 8 bases not matched to a gene. CDR3 in amino acids: CASSWEGTGFSPLHF. The DNA of the CDR3 is TGTGCCAGCAGTTGGGAGGGGACAGGATTTTCACCCCTCCACTTT.

V usage is TRBV7-2 and J usage is TRBJ1-1; 7 bases map to TRBD1. With 3 bases clipped from V and 3 bases from J, the junction kept 4 bases outside the gene matches. This CDR3 comprises 14 residues. CDR1 and CDR2 (germline): SGHTA, FQGNSA. The CDR3 reads CASSFEGADTEAFF. Here the CDR3 DNA reads TGTGCCAGCAGCTTCGAGGGGGCGGACACTGAAGCTTTCTTT.

As DNA, the CDR3 is TGTGCCAGCAGTTTAAGCAGGGGAAGGGAGACCCAGTACTTC. As protein: CASSLSRGRETQYF. The chain has TRBV28 and TRBJ2-5; tentative D call: TRBD1 (6 bases). Trimming pared 2 bases from V and 5 bases from J, leaving 12 bases between. The CDR3 length is 14 residues. The germline CDR1 and CDR2 sequences are MDHEN and SYDVKM.

The chain joins TRBV9 to TRBJ2-7, with D maybe TRBD1 (5 bases). Trimming took 0 bases from V and 2 from J, leaving 9 bases between them. This CDR3 is 14 amino acids long. The germline gives CDR1 SGDLS, CDR2 YYNGEE. The CDR3 DNA reads TGTGCCAGCAGCGTAGGGGGCGCCGCCTACGAGCAGTACTTC. It specifies CASSVGGAAYEQYF.

The V call is TRBV6-5, the J call TRBJ1-1; 9 nucleotides line up with TRBD1. Germline V gene sequence: CDR1 MNHEY, CDR2 SVGAGI. With V trimmed by 5 bases and J by 5 bases, 6 bases remained unmatched. The CDR3 extends over 14 amino acids. The CDR3 coding sequence is TGTGCCAGCAGTCCGACAGGGGGTCGGACTGAAGCTTTCTTT. Residues: CASSPTGGRTEAFF.

This clone has only a few counts. The rearrangement links TRBV15 to TRBJ2-7, with 8 nucleotides matching TRBD2. The CDR3 contains 17 residues. Losses at the gene ends were 0 bases for V and 2 bases for J; bases not matched to a gene: 9. CDR1 and CDR2 from the germline V gene are LNHNV and YYDKDF (reference sequence). The CDR3 DNA follows: TGTGCCACCAGCAGAGATCTGGCGGGAGGTGGACCCTACGAGCAGTACTTC. This sequence encodes CATSRDLAGGGPYEQYF.

This clone was picked up a small number of times. The chain links TRBV24-1 to TRBJ2-5; TRBD1 aligns across 9 bases. Germline CDR1 and CDR2: KGHDR and SFDVKD. Trimming removed 4 bases from V and 4 bases from J; junction bases left unmatched: 6. The CDR3 contains 15 residues. CDR3 protein: CATSDLGQGTETQYF. The CDR3 DNA reads as TGTGCCACCAGTGACTTGGGACAGGGTACAGAGACCCAGTACTTC.